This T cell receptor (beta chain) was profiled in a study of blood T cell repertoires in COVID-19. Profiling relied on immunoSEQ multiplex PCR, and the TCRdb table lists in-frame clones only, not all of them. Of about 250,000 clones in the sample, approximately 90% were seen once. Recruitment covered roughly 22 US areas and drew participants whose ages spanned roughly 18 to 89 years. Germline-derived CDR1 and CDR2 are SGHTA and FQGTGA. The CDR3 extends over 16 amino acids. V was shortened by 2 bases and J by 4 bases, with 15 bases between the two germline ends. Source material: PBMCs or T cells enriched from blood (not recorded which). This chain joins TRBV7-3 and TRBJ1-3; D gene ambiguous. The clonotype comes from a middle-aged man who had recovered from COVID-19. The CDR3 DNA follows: TGTGCCAGCAGCTTACACAATCCCGGGAAGGGAAACACCATATATTTT. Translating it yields CASSLHNPGKGNTIYF.